These T cell receptor beta chains were read from a single sample in a study of T cells in Graves' hyperthyroidism and ophthalmopathy. TCRdb processed the multiplex PCR reads anew with MiXCR; each CDR3 protein has one entry. The sample shows about 380,000 distinct CDR3 sequences, about 13% of them seen only once. The sample was blood. The source of these receptors is a man aged 25 to 40 with Graves' hyperthyroidism that later progressed to Graves' ophthalmopathy. Both conserved end residues are part of each CDR3. A D gene is named only where the DNA matches it firmly.

>TRBV6-2/TRBV6-3|TRBJ1-1|-
CASRSILISQNTEAFF
>TRBV5-1|TRBJ1-3|TRBD1
CASSLAEQGVNTIYF
>TRBV7-9|TRBJ2-7|-
CASSAYTGPSYEQYF
>TRBV5-4|TRBJ1-1|-
CASSQGAGNTEAFF
>TRBV12-3/TRBV12-4|TRBJ1-3|-
CASRWTGNTIYF
>TRBV3-1|TRBJ2-1|TRBD2
CASSQDPPQAGGSRDEQFF
>TRBV3-1|TRBJ2-1|-
CASSQDRRVGEQFF
>TRBV18|TRBJ1-1|-
CASSPPINTEAFF
>TRBV2|TRBJ1-6|TRBD1
CASTRGQGRTYNSPLHF
>TRBV5-1|TRBJ1-1|-
CASSLAASPTEAFF
>TRBV11-3|TRBJ2-2|TRBD2
CAADLAGTYTGELFF
>TRBV19|TRBJ2-3|-
CASSFFGGGTDTQYF
>TRBV6-1|TRBJ1-2|-
CASSERRAGNGYTF
>TRBV6-1|TRBJ1-1|TRBD1
CASGDRRSNTEAFF
>TRBV3-1|TRBJ1-6|TRBD1
CASSQEGQGYNSPLHF
>TRBV29-1|TRBJ2-5|TRBD2
CSVLLAGGIHQETQYF
>TRBV15|TRBJ1-2|-
CATSRRRRFHGHGYTF
>TRBV5-1|TRBJ2-2|TRBD2
CASRNTSGGNTGELFF
>TRBV19|TRBJ1-5|-
CASTAGYSNQPQHF
>TRBV6-1|TRBJ1-4|TRBD1
CASSERDRVPATNEKLFF
>TRBV11-3|TRBJ1-5|-
CASSSTPEAPQHF
>TRBV20-1|TRBJ1-6|TRBD1
CSARESTGPWDSPLHF
>TRBV11-2|TRBJ1-4|TRBD1
CASSLILGGALEEKLFF
>TRBV4-1|TRBJ2-1|-
CASSQSYNEQFF
>TRBV6-1|TRBJ1-1|-
CASSAGAEEAFF
>TRBV10-3|TRBJ1-1|TRBD1
CAISDRQGAGEAFF
>TRBV25-1|TRBJ1-5|-
CATTGHLQPQHF
>TRBV20-1|TRBJ1-3|TRBD1
CSASHGQGAWGNTIYF
>TRBV6-1|TRBJ1-3|-
CASSVQQGVDTIYF
>TRBV4-1|TRBJ1-4|TRBD1
CASSLLTGWDEKLFF
>TRBV28|TRBJ2-7|-
CASSFRRTKQYF
>TRBV12-3/TRBV12-4|TRBJ1-5|-
CASSQGRGQPQHF